These 30 T cell receptor beta chains were sequenced from one sample in a study of shared clonotypes between healthy human individuals. Profiling relied on immunoSEQ multiplex PCR, and the TCRdb table lists in-frame clones only, not all of them. Here the sample spans more than 600,000 clones, about 91% being singletons. Naive CD8 cells were CD45RO-negative, positively selected for CCR7, excluding terminally differentiated effector memory CD45RA+ cells. The source material was naive CD8+ T cells sorted from blood. The receptor source for this set is a man aged 25 to 40 in good health.

V is TRBV27 and J is TRBJ2-1; no firm D call. This CDR3 comprises 13 residues. With 1 base removed from V and 2 bases from J, the gap between germline ends came to 3 bases. CDR1 and CDR2 (germline): MNHEY, SMNVEV (reference sequence). CDR3 nucleotides: TGTGCCAGCAGTTTATTACCCTACAATGAGCAGTTCTTC. Protein: CASSLLPYNEQFF.

The gene calls are TRBV5-4 and TRBJ2-5; D uncertain. The CDR3 has 12 residues. The V and J ends lost 1 base and 5 bases respectively, with 6 bases between them. In germline, CDR1 is SGHNT, CDR2 YYREEE (reference sequence). The CDR3 DNA reads as TGTGCCAGCAGCTTGTACCTGGAGACCCAGTACTTC. It is translated as CASSLYLETQYF.

As for this clone: Other nucleotide sequences in the sample specify the same CDR3. The V and J genes are TRBV27 and TRBJ1-1, with unresolved D. Trimming pared 0 bases from V and 5 bases from J, leaving 10 bases between. The CDR3 contains 14 residues. Germline CDR1 is MNHEY and CDR2 is SMNVEV (reference sequence). CDR3: CASSLSRGRTEAFF. Here the CDR3 DNA reads TGTGCCAGCAGTTTATCGAGAGGGAGAACTGAAGCTTTCTTT.

This rearrangement joins TRBV11-2 to TRBJ2-3; 8 bases agree with TRBD2. CDR1 is SGHAT and CDR2 is FQNNGV in the germline V gene. The CDR3 runs to 18 residues. J was trimmed by 2 bases and V by 5 bases; bases with no gene match: 15. The CDR3: CASSILPGLAGYTDTQYF. CDR3 DNA: TGTGCCAGCAGCATACTCCCCGGGCTAGCGGGTTACACAGATACGCAGTATTTT.

The gene calls are TRBV7-2 and TRBJ2-7; no firm D call. V lost 3 bases and J lost 0, with 6 bases in between. The CDR3 is 13 amino acids. Germline V gene sequence: CDR1 SGHTA, CDR2 FQGNSA. The CDR3 sequence: CASSFFISYEQYF. In nucleotides, the CDR3 is TGTGCCAGCAGCTTTTTTATCTCCTACGAGCAGTACTTC.

The V and J genes are TRBV4-1 and TRBJ1-1; D remains unclear. The CDR3 spans 14 residues. CDR1 and CDR2 (germline): MGHRA, YSYEKL. V lost 0 bases and J lost 2, with 7 bases in between. The CDR3 nucleotides are TGCGCCAGCAGCCAAGAGGACGGAAACACTGAAGCTTTCTTT. This sequence encodes CASSQEDGNTEAFF.

The DNA of the CDR3 is TGTGCCAGCAGTTTGACGCGGAACACTGAAGCTTTCTTT. The encoded protein is CASSLTRNTEAFF. The chain couples TRBV28 to TRBJ1-1; the D is unclear. V was clipped by 3 bases and J by 1 base, with 6 bases between them. CDR1 is MDHEN, CDR2 SYDVKM, per germline. The CDR3 runs to 13 residues.

A word on this clone: Other DNA sequences in the same sample also yield this CDR3. The chain uses TRBV9 and TRBJ2-2, with TRBD2 as a possible D gene (6 bases). The germline gives CDR1 SGDLS, CDR2 YYNGEE. This CDR3 spans 15 amino acids. V lost 0 bases to trimming and J lost 0 bases, with 6 bases between them. Written as DNA, the CDR3 is TGTGCCAGCAGCGTAGCGGGGGCGAACACCGGGGAGCTGTTTTTT. Amino acids: CASSVAGANTGELFF.

This chain uses TRBV5-5 with TRBJ1-1; D is unresolved. The CDR3 is 15 residues long. V lost 4 bases and J 4 bases, leaving 17 bases between the germline ends. CDR1 is SGHKS and CDR2 is YYEKEE in the germline V gene (reference sequence). CDR3 protein: CASSQRAFGVTEAFF. DNA for the CDR3: TGTGCCAGCAGCCAGAGGGCTTTTGGTGTCACTGAAGCTTTCTTT.

V and J are TRBV7-9 and TRBJ2-7, with 7 positions matching TRBD1. CDR3 length: 15 amino acids. The junction had 10 bases not matched to a gene; V was cut back by 4 bases and J by 4 bases. Germline V gene lookup returns CDR1 SEHNR and CDR2 FQNEAQ (reference sequence). CDR3 nucleotide sequence: TGTGCCAGCAGCTCGAGACAGGGCCCTCGTTACGAGCAGTACTTC. It yields the protein CASSSRQGPRYEQYF.

The chain recombines TRBV11-1 with TRBJ2-1, with D unresolved. Germline V gene sequence: CDR1 SGHAT, CDR2 FQDESV (reference sequence). This CDR3 region has 15 residues. V was cut by 5 bases and J by 0 bases, with 11 bases left in between. Here the CDR3 reads CASSPGRASYNEQFF. CDR3 nucleotide sequence: TGTGCCAGCAGCCCCGGTAGGGCCTCCTACAATGAGCAGTTCTTC.

V is TRBV27 and J is TRBJ2-7, with a weak D call TRBD2 (7 bases). V dropped 4 bases and J dropped 3 bases, with 22 bases sitting between them. This CDR3 spans 17 amino acids. Germline assignment: CDR1 MNHEY and CDR2 SMNVEV (reference sequence). The CDR3 DNA reads TGTGCCAGCAGTTCCGACAGGACCGGGGGGTCTCTCTACGAGCAGTACTTC. Residues: CASSSDRTGGSLYEQYF.

The chain joins TRBV7-8 to TRBJ2-1, with no clear D. The CDR3 has 19 residues. The V gene lost 1 base and the J gene lost 5 bases, with 24 bases spanning the gap. CDR1 is SGHVS and CDR2 is FQNEAQ in the germline V gene. The CDR3 loop is CASSLGVDFGSLTNNEQFF. CDR3 DNA sequence: TGTGCCAGCAGCTTAGGGGTAGATTTTGGAAGCCTGACAAACAATGAGCAGTTCTTC.

This chain joins TRBV29-1 and TRBJ2-1, with 7 bases lining up with TRBD1. With 4 bases clipped from V and 9 bases from J, the junction kept 6 bases outside the gene matches. The CDR3 runs to 12 residues. Germline V gene data show CDR1 as SQVTM and CDR2 as ANQGSEA. The CDR3 loop is CSVGSGQSEQFF. Here the CDR3 DNA reads TGCAGCGTTGGATCGGGACAGAGTGAGCAGTTCTTC.

This chain uses TRBV28 with TRBJ2-6; D is possibly TRBD1 (6 bases). CDR3 length equals 17 residues. Germline V gene lookup returns CDR1 MDHEN and CDR2 SYDVKM. V gave up 4 bases and J gave up 0 bases, with 13 bases separating them. The CDR3 sequence is CASSSTGTSSGANVLTF. As DNA, the CDR3 is TGTGCCAGCAGTTCGACAGGAACTAGCTCTGGGGCCAACGTCCTGACTTTC.

The chain uses TRBV6-6 and TRBJ2-7, with D perhaps TRBD2 (5 bases). Germline CDR1 reads MNHNY; CDR2 reads SVGAGI (reference sequence). The CDR3 length is 13 residues. Trimming left V 2 bases short and J 7 bases short, with 12 bases between. Written as DNA, the CDR3 is TGTGCCAGCAGTTACCTGATGAGGGATGAGCAGTACTTC. It translates to CASSYLMRDEQYF.

The chain is built from TRBV4-2 and TRBJ1-1; D not certain. Germline values: CDR1 LGHNA, CDR2 YNFKEQ. Trimming stripped 5 bases from V and 4 bases from J, with 11 bases between. The CDR3 covers 13 residues. CDR3 protein: CASSSLRSTEAFF. In DNA form, the CDR3 reads TGTGCCAGCAGCTCCCTTAGGAGCACTGAAGCTTTCTTT.

The rearrangement links TRBV19 to TRBJ2-7, with 9 bases identical to TRBD1. Germline V lookup: CDR1 LNHDA, CDR2 SQIVND (reference sequence). J lost 2 bases, V lost 10 bases, and 9 bases had no gene match. The CDR3 has 14 residues. The CDR3 coding sequence is TGTGCCACCTCCGGGACAGGGAACGCCTACGAGCAGTACTTC. It encodes CATSGTGNAYEQYF.

V is TRBV27 and J is TRBJ2-7; D possibly corresponds to TRBD2 (6 bases). Germline loops: CDR1 MNHEY, CDR2 SMNVEV (reference sequence). CDR3 length: 13 residues. V shed 1 base and J shed 12 bases, with 16 bases lying between them. CDR3 in DNA: TGTGCCAGCAGTTTATTGGGACTTTCTCTTCCGTACTTC. Translation gives CASSLLGLSLPYF.

This clone was seen once. The CDR3 is CASSHGAVPDTQYF. The CDR3 DNA reads TGTGCCAGCAGCCACGGTGCTGTCCCAGATACGCAGTATTTT. The chain recombines TRBV6-5 with TRBJ2-3; D gene unclear. From germline, CDR1 is MNHEY and CDR2 SVGAGI. Trimming removed 6 bases from V and 4 bases from J, with 14 bases in between. The CDR3 has 14 amino acids.

V is TRBV10-3 and J is TRBJ2-1, with D unclear. Looked up from germline, CDR1 is ENHRY and CDR2 is SYGVKD. The CDR3 totals 13 residues. V lost 3 bases and J 6 bases, leaving 9 bases between the germline ends. The CDR3: CAISDRQLNEQFF. The CDR3 region has the DNA TGTGCCATCAGTGACCGTCAGCTCAATGAGCAGTTCTTC.

The chain recombines TRBV15 with TRBJ2-7; D gene ambiguous. The CDR3 loop spans 13 amino acids. The V and J ends lost 1 base and 7 bases respectively, with 11 bases between them. In germline, CDR1 is LNHNV, CDR2 YYDKDF (reference sequence). The CDR3 protein is CATSRAVGTEQYF. CDR3 nucleotides: TGTGCCACCAGCAGAGCAGTGGGTACGGAGCAGTACTTC.

CDR3 nucleotides: TGTGCCAGCAGCCCCATTGACAGGGGTCCCTACGAGCAGTACTTC. This sequence encodes CASSPIDRGPYEQYF. The V and J genes are TRBV7-9 and TRBJ2-7; 8 nucleotides match TRBD1. V lost 5 bases and J lost 2; bases outside the gene matches: 8. The CDR3 has 15 amino acids. Germline V gene data show CDR1 as SEHNR and CDR2 as FQNEAQ (reference sequence).

CDR3 DNA: TGTGCCAGTACCGACAGGGACAATCAGCCCCAGCATTTT. It specifies CASTDRDNQPQHF. The genes are TRBV19 and TRBJ1-5; TRBD1 aligns across 7 bases. Germline lookup yields CDR1 LNHDA and CDR2 SQIVND (reference sequence). This CDR3 has 13 residues. V was pared by 7 bases and J by 3 bases, with 3 bases of the junction left unmatched.

The chain links TRBV28 to TRBJ1-5; D is undetermined. Germline V gives CDR1 MDHEN, CDR2 SYDVKM. Trimming removed 4 bases from V and 0 bases from J, with 7 bases in between. The length of the CDR3 is 14 residues. CDR3 in amino acids: CASSSLYSNQPQHF. The CDR3 DNA reads as TGTGCCAGCAGTTCCTTATATAGCAATCAGCCCCAGCATTTT.

The V gene is TRBV29-1, the J gene TRBJ2-1; no clear D. Trimming took 2 bases from V and 5 from J, leaving 10 bases between them. The CDR3 loop spans 13 amino acids. Germline lookup yields CDR1 SQVTM and CDR2 ANQGSEA. CDR3 sequence: CSVESRGDNEQFF. In nucleotides, the CDR3 is TGCAGCGTTGAATCCCGCGGAGACAATGAGCAGTTCTTC.

CDR3 protein: CASSLYGQWDTGELFF. DNA of the CDR3: TGTGCCAGCAGCTTATATGGCCAATGGGACACCGGGGAGCTGTTTTTT. The chain uses TRBV7-6 and TRBJ2-2, with D unclear. V gave up 2 bases and J gave up 3 bases, with 13 bases separating them. Germline loops: CDR1 SGHVS, CDR2 FNYEAQ. The CDR3 is 16 amino acids.

The gene calls are TRBV18 and TRBJ2-2, with a weak D call TRBD2 (6 bases). CDR1 is KGHSH and CDR2 is LQKENI in the germline V gene. The CDR3 contains 17 residues. Deletions cut 3 bases from V and 4 bases from J, with 18 bases between. The CDR3 DNA follows: TGTGCCAGCTCACCCTCCCCTAAGACTAGTCCCACCGGGGAGCTGTTTTTT. This encodes CASSPSPKTSPTGELFF.

This rearrangement joins TRBV7-3 to TRBJ2-7; D possibly matches TRBD1 or TRBD2 (6 bases each). This CDR3 comprises 14 residues. The V end lost 1 base, the J end lost 4 bases, and 11 bases lay between the germline ends. Germline V gives CDR1 SGHTA, CDR2 FQGTGA. The CDR3 loop is CASSLSGTSYEQYF. The DNA of the CDR3 is TGTGCCAGCAGCTTAAGCGGGACATCATACGAGCAGTACTTC.

This chain joins TRBV29-1 and TRBJ2-1, with 11 nucleotides matching TRBD2. Germline values: CDR1 SQVTM, CDR2 ANQGSEA. This CDR3 contains 14 residues. Unmatched junction bases numbered 5, after V lost 8 bases and J lost 2 bases. The CDR3 DNA follows: TGCAGCATTAGGACTAGCGGGCCCTACAATGAGCAGTTCTTC. As protein: CSIRTSGPYNEQFF.